Following are 29 T cell receptor beta chains from one sample sequenced in a study of blood T cell repertoires in COVID-19. This table comes from immunoSEQ multiplex PCR, and its TCRdb copy is limited to in-frame clones, with some not included. This table holds approximately 110,000 clones, around 81% found once. Sequencing was done on a sample of peripheral blood. The receptors here all came from a man aged 80 or over with acute or convalescent COVID-19.

This clone was counted a few times. This rearrangement joins TRBV11-2 to TRBJ2-2, with 8 bases matching TRBD2. Germline-derived CDR1 and CDR2 are SGHAT and FQNNGV. V lost 5 bases to trimming and J lost 6 bases; unmatched junction nucleotides: 5. This CDR3 comprises 14 residues. The CDR3 reads CASSPGLAAGELFF. CDR3 DNA: TGTGCCAGCAGCCCCGGACTAGCCGCCGGGGAGCTGTTTTTT.

The chain recombines TRBV28 with TRBJ2-3, with unresolved D. The CDR3 runs 14 residues. Trimming stripped 6 bases from V and 0 bases from J, with 10 bases between. CDR1 MDHEN and CDR2 SYDVKM come from the germline V gene. CDR3 sequence reads: CASSQLPSTDTQYF. The CDR3 DNA reads TGTGCCAGCAGCCAGTTACCTAGCACAGATACGCAGTATTTT.

This clone has just one count. J is TRBJ2-1 and V is TRBV4-3, with 12 bases aligning to TRBD1. J was trimmed by 7 bases and V by 0 bases; bases with no gene match: 7. This CDR3 has 17 residues. Germline CDR1 LGHNA, CDR2 YSLEER. CDR3 amino acids: CASSQERGQGAWNEQFF. The CDR3 DNA reads as TGCGCCAGCAGCCAAGAACGGGGACAGGGGGCTTGGAATGAGCAGTTCTTC.

The V and J genes are TRBV24-1 and TRBJ1-5; 9 bases map to TRBD1. V shed 7 bases and J 5 bases; nucleotides not matched to a gene: 8. The germline V gene has CDR1 KGHDR and CDR2 SFDVKD. This CDR3 spans 15 amino acids. CDR3 sequence (DNA): TGTGCCACCAGCAACAGGGGGCTGGTCGATCAGCCCCAGCATTTT. As protein: CATSNRGLVDQPQHF.

The rearrangement joins TRBV28 to TRBJ2-3; D unresolved. Germline V CDR1 and CDR2: MDHEN, SYDVKM. V shed 4 bases and J shed 3 bases, with 5 bases lying between them. There are 12 residues in the CDR3. CDR3 protein: CASSSGTDTQYF. The CDR3 DNA reads TGTGCCAGCAGTTCCGGGACAGATACGCAGTATTTT.

V is TRBV5-1 and J is TRBJ2-1, with 7 nucleotides matching TRBD2. CDR3 length equals 14 residues. The V gene's germline CDR1 is SGHRS and CDR2 YFSETQ. Germline trimming cut 2 bases from V and 4 bases from J; bases unmatched to any gene: 3. This CDR3 is CASSFGLEYNEQFF. Written as DNA, the CDR3 is TGCGCCAGCAGCTTTGGACTAGAGTACAATGAGCAGTTCTTC.

This rearrangement joins TRBV28 to TRBJ1-1; no definite D call. Germline V lookup: CDR1 MDHEN, CDR2 SYDVKM. The germline V and J ends were trimmed by 4 bases and 0 bases, with 6 bases remaining between them. The CDR3 extends over 13 amino acids. As DNA, the CDR3 is TGTGCCAGCAGTTCCCAGGTGAACACTGAAGCTTTCTTT. This translates into CASSSQVNTEAFF.

Note on this clone: Its ends do not fully match the called genes, so a read error is possible. This rearrangement joins TRBV6-1 to TRBJ1-3; D unclear. The germline V gene has CDR1 MNHNS and CDR2 SASEGT. The CDR3 is 13 amino acids. The CDR3 loop reads CASTETGGNTIYF. CDR3 coding DNA: TGTGCCAGCACTGAAACGGGGGGAAACACCATATATTTT.

V usage is TRBV30 and J usage is TRBJ2-7; TRBD2 is a possible D gene (5 bases). The length of the CDR3 is 14 residues. V shed 2 bases and J shed 6 bases, with 17 bases lying between them. Germline V gives CDR1 GTSNPN, CDR2 SVGIG (reference sequence). CDR3 protein: CAWSPPRGIGEQYF. In DNA form, the CDR3 reads TGTGCCTGGAGTCCCCCCAGAGGGATCGGCGAGCAGTACTTC.

The CDR3 loop is CASSQNRNTIYF. The DNA for the CDR3 is TGTGCCAGCAGCCAGAACAGAAACACCATATATTTT. The gene calls are TRBV14 and TRBJ1-3; unclear D gene. Germline CDR1 reads SGHDN; CDR2 reads FVKESK. This CDR3 contains 12 residues. The V and J ends lost 3 bases and 5 bases respectively, with 5 bases between them.

This chain links TRBV9 with TRBJ2-7; TRBD1 matches 8 bases. This CDR3 is 15 amino acids long. Germline CDR1 and CDR2: SGDLS and YYNGEE. After removal of 3 bases from V and 2 bases from J, the junction contained 7 bases not matched to a gene. The CDR3 region has the DNA TGTGCCAGCAGCGCCCGGACAGGGCCAACCTACGAGCAGTACTTC. It translates to CASSARTGPTYEQYF.

V is TRBV29-1 and J is TRBJ2-4, with D possibly being TRBD2 (7 bases). Trimming took off 5 bases at V and 7 bases at J, with 12 bases between the two ends. CDR3 size: 12 residues. CDR1 is SQVTM, CDR2 ANQGSEA, per germline. CDR3 nucleotide sequence: TGCAGCGTTCACGAGGGGGGGAACATTCAGTACTTC. The encoded protein is CSVHEGGNIQYF. Complete variable domain (other parts from reference TRBV29-1 and TRBJ2-4): SAVISQKPSRDICQRGTSLTIQCQVDSQVTMMFWYRQQPGQSLTLIATANQGSEATYESGFVIDKFPISRPNLTFSTLTVSNMSPEDSSIYLCSVHEGGNIQYFGAGTRLSVL.

This clone turned up a few times. The V and J genes are TRBV5-1 and TRBJ1-1; D possibly corresponds to TRBD1 (5 bases). V was clipped by 0 bases and J by 4 bases, with 10 bases between them. Germline CDR1 and CDR2: SGHRS and YFSETQ. The CDR3 extends over 14 amino acids. The CDR3 DNA is TGCGCCAGCAGCTTGGTTCAGGGTAGCACTGAAGCTTTCTTT. The encoded protein is CASSLVQGSTEAFF.

The chain joins TRBV19 to TRBJ2-1; the match to TRBD2 covers 10 bases. This CDR3 is built from 14 residues. J gave up 9 bases and V 4 bases, and 6 bases lay outside the gene matches. Germline lookup yields CDR1 LNHDA and CDR2 SQIVND (reference sequence). CDR3 sequence: CASSTSGRAGEQFF. CDR3 coding DNA: TGTGCCAGTAGTACCAGCGGGAGGGCCGGTGAGCAGTTCTTC.

The J gene is TRBJ2-7, the V gene TRBV6-6, with 10 bases lining up with TRBD1. The germline CDR1 and CDR2 sequences are MNHNY and SVGAGI (reference sequence). Trimming at V came to 5 bases and at J to 5 bases, leaving 12 bases not matched to a gene. The CDR3 is 16 residues long. The CDR3 sequence is CASSRRFRQGADEQYF. The CDR3 DNA follows: TGTGCCAGCAGTCGAAGGTTTCGACAGGGGGCGGACGAGCAGTACTTC.

This clone was counted a single time. The rearrangement uses TRBV19 and TRBJ2-5; TRBD2 agrees at 9 bases. After removal of 4 bases from V and 5 bases from J, the junction contained 5 bases not matched to a gene. Germline CDR1 reads LNHDA; CDR2 reads SQIVND (reference sequence). The CDR3 spans 14 residues. CDR3 sequence reads: CASSTAGTSETQYF. The CDR3 DNA is TGTGCCAGTAGTACGGCCGGGACTAGCGAGACCCAGTACTTC.

This clone was picked up a small number of times. The chain uses TRBV7-9 and TRBJ2-7; TRBD1 agrees at 8 bases. V lost 5 bases, J lost 5 bases, and 8 bases stayed unmatched. There are 14 residues in the CDR3. Germline V lookup: CDR1 SEHNR, CDR2 FQNEAQ (reference sequence). CDR3: CASSPRQGRNEQYF. CDR3 DNA: TGTGCCAGCAGCCCGCGACAGGGGAGGAACGAGCAGTACTTC.

The chain combines TRBV28 with TRBJ1-2, with a weak D call TRBD1 (5 bases). Germline loops: CDR1 MDHEN, CDR2 SYDVKM. There are 13 residues in the CDR3. The V and J ends lost 6 bases and 3 bases respectively, with 11 bases between them. CDR3 region: CASRAGGDYGYTF. The CDR3, as DNA: TGTGCCAGCAGGGCGGGGGGTGACTATGGCTACACCTTC.

The chain couples TRBV10-3 to TRBJ2-5; D remains unclear. Trimming stripped 10 bases from V and 2 bases from J, with 11 bases between. The CDR3 consists of 12 residues. The germline V gene has CDR1 ENHRY and CDR2 SYGVKD. CDR3 sequence: CATLGTQETQYF. The CDR3 DNA is TGTGCCACCCTGGGCACGCAAGAGACCCAGTACTTC.

The chain has TRBV30 and TRBJ1-1, with a weak D call TRBD1 (5 bases). Germline lookup yields CDR1 GTSNPN and CDR2 SVGIG (reference sequence). V shed 0 bases and J shed 4 bases, with 15 bases lying between them. The CDR3 is 15 residues long. CDR3 loop: CAWSVRAGPSTEAFF. The DNA for the CDR3 is TGTGCCTGGAGTGTACGAGCAGGGCCGAGCACTGAAGCTTTCTTT.

The chain carries TRBV7-2 and TRBJ1-1; tentatively, D is TRBD1 (5 bases). The CDR3 consists of 15 residues. V lost 4 bases and J 0 bases, leaving 12 bases between the germline ends. Germline assignment: CDR1 SGHTA and CDR2 FQGNSA. As DNA, the CDR3 is TGTGCCAGCAGCTCCCAGGGAACCATGAACACTGAAGCTTTCTTT. Protein sequence: CASSSQGTMNTEAFF.

This clone appeared a few times. The chain has TRBV30 and TRBJ2-6, with 12 bases aligning to TRBD2. This CDR3 has 18 amino acids. Per germline, CDR1 GTSNPN and CDR2 SVGIG (reference sequence). V gave up 1 base and J gave up 2 bases; unmatched junction bases: 6. This CDR3 reads CAWSGLAGVRAGANVLTF. CDR3 nucleotides: TGTGCCTGGAGTGGACTAGCGGGAGTGAGGGCTGGGGCCAACGTCCTGACTTTC.

Concerning this clone itself: At one boundary the junction diverges from the germline segment, which might be a read error. The chain recombines TRBV2 with TRBJ2-7; weak D call: TRBD2 (7 bases). The CDR3 runs 12 residues. Germline CDR1 is SNHLY and CDR2 is FYNNEI. The CDR3: CASSRMYGGRNF. In DNA form, the CDR3 reads TGTGCCAGCAGCCGAATGTACGGGGGGCGGAACTTC.

The chain has TRBV5-1 and TRBJ2-2, with D tentatively TRBD2 (6 bases). V lost 2 bases, J lost 0 bases, and 8 bases lay in between. Germline-derived CDR1 and CDR2 are SGHRS and YFSETQ. This CDR3 contains 15 residues. The CDR3, as DNA: TGCGCCAGCAGCTTTCTAGCGACGAACACCGGGGAGCTGTTTTTT. Translation gives CASSFLATNTGELFF.

V and J are TRBV5-1 and TRBJ1-5; D remains ambiguous. Trimming stripped 6 bases from V and 5 bases from J, with 12 bases between. The CDR3 totals 13 residues. Germline V gene sequence: CDR1 SGHRS, CDR2 YFSETQ. Here the CDR3 reads CASKRGEDQPQHF. The CDR3 nucleotides read TGCGCCAGCAAGCGCGGGGAGGATCAGCCCCAGCATTTT. Together with reference TRBV5-1 and TRBJ1-5, the CDR3 gives the full variable domain: KAGVTQTPRYLIKTRGQQVTLSCSPISGHRSVSWYQQTPGQGLQFLFEYFSETQRNKGNFPGRFSGRQFSNSRSEMNVSTLELGDSALYLCASKRGEDQPQHFGDGTRLSIL.

V usage is TRBV2 and J usage is TRBJ1-6, with D possibly matching TRBD1 (5 bases). This CDR3 region has 17 residues. The germline V and J ends were trimmed by 4 bases and 2 bases, with 15 bases remaining between them. CDR1 is SNHLY and CDR2 is FYNNEI in the germline V gene. CDR3 in amino acids: CASSGEGPGAYNSPLHF. CDR3 DNA: TGTGCCAGCAGTGGGGAGGGGCCGGGGGCCTATAATTCACCCCTCCACTTT.

This clone came up once. The V and J genes are TRBV6-1 and TRBJ2-7; TRBD1 is a possible D gene (5 bases). This CDR3 comprises 15 residues. CDR1 is MNHNS and CDR2 is SASEGT in the germline V gene. Trimming took off 3 bases at V and 3 bases at J, with 15 bases between the two ends. The CDR3 sequence: CASSDLGATLYEQYF. The CDR3 region has the DNA TGTGCCAGCAGTGATCTAGGGGCAACCCTCTACGAGCAGTACTTC.

This clone was seen only a few times. The chain employs TRBV5-1 and TRBJ2-1, with D possibly matching TRBD2 (6 bases). Per germline, CDR1 SGHRS and CDR2 YFSETQ. Between the trimmed V and J ends, which lost 4 bases and 0 bases, there was a span of 20 bases. This CDR3 comprises 18 residues. The CDR3 bases are TGCGCCAGCAGCAAAGCGAGGGACTCCCAGAGCTCCTACAATGAGCAGTTCTTC. This translates into CASSKARDSQSSYNEQFF.

The CDR3 is CASSLIGVANSPLHF. Here the CDR3 DNA reads TGTGCCAGCAGCTTAATCGGGGTCGCCAATTCACCCCTCCACTTT. V usage is TRBV7-9 and J usage is TRBJ1-6; D gene ambiguous. This CDR3 has 15 amino acids. V lost 2 bases, J lost 7 bases, and 12 bases lay in between. Germline CDR1 reads SEHNR; CDR2 reads FQNEAQ (reference sequence).